This T cell receptor beta chain was captured by sequencing in a study of STAT5B mutations in CD4+ large granular lymphocyte leukemia. Findings of the study overall: Roughly a quarter of private leukemic clonotypes occurred rarely in other patients' non-leukemic repertoires.

The ends were cut back, 2 bases at V and 8 bases at J, with 13 bases in the middle. The CDR3 has 13 amino acids. Germline CDR1 is SGHAT and CDR2 is FQNNGV. Here immunoSEQ multiplex PCR was the method, and the copy in TCRdb shows in-frame clones only, minus some. The table records tens of thousands of clones, 70% to 90% of them present only once. On this clone itself: As yet, its antigen is unknown.

The rearrangement uses TRBV11-2 and TRBJ2-7, with a weak D call TRBD2 (5 bases). The clonotype comes from a human donor in good health. Sequenced: CD4+ T cells from blood buffy coats. CDR3 bases: TGTGCCAGCAGCTTAAACCGGGATTCCCAGCAGTACTTC. Residues: CASSLNRDSQQYF.